In this sample, the clone carrying this T cell receptor (beta chain) turned up a few times. Its antigen is not known. This sample was taken from a study of cytomegalovirus exposure and HLA in healthy donors. Primers for the PCR totalled 60 Vbeta and 13 Jbeta. Per the study methods: The authors later counted roughly 79 million unique TCR beta chains, about 11 million of them shared. TCRdb keeps only in-frame clones here, not all; method: immunoSEQ multiplex PCR. The V and J calls and clone size are taken from that table; D and trimming were inferred from the DNA. The table has approximately 140,000 clones, just over 65% seen once. Whole-study findings and limits: Association of some 18,000 TCR beta sequences with HLA alleles was found at 0.05 false discovery rate in a later analysis. TCR beta V segments were, for the most part, productive about 87% or about 30% of the time in an earlier analysis.

Sequencing used PBMCs. The source is a woman aged 60-75 years in good health and CMV-seronegative.

CDR3 in DNA: TGTGCCAGCAGGCCGGTGGGGGCCAACGTCCTGACTTTC. Its protein is CASRPVGANVLTF. V is TRBV6-6 and J is TRBJ2-6, with D unclear. The CDR3 consists of 13 residues. Trimming pared 6 bases from V and 4 bases from J, leaving 7 bases between. The germline CDR1 and CDR2 sequences are MNHNY and SVGAGI (reference sequence).